The T cell receptor (beta chain) under discussion was sequenced for a study of cytomegalovirus exposure and HLA in healthy donors. Study conclusions and caveats: Investigators reported approximately 170 TCR beta chains as tied to cytomegalovirus. A later examination showed that TCR association rates differed by HLA locus, with DRB1 most and HLA-C fewest. Per a later analysis, HLA-associated TCR beta chains showed more clonal expansion than other, equally common TCR beta chains.

Comment on this clone: Its antigen is currently unknown.

PCR was performed using 60 Vbeta and 13 Jbeta primers. The table came from immunoSEQ multiplex PCR; TCRdb's copy has only in-frame clones and leaves some out. There are about 150,000 clones in the sample; approximately 84% occur only once, and roughly 2.4% lies in the top ten. Sequences were obtained from PBMCs. This clonotype was sampled from a woman between 18 and 30 years old in good health and CMV-seronegative.

CDR3 sequence reads: CASRPSGGTEQYF. Here the CDR3 DNA reads TGTGCCAGCAGGCCTAGCGGGGGGACCGAGCAGTACTTC. V usage is TRBV11-2 and J usage is TRBJ2-7; TRBD2 agrees at 11 bases. The V gene's germline CDR1 is SGHAT and CDR2 FQNNGV. The CDR3 loop spans 13 amino acids. The trim removed 6 bases at V and 6 bases at J, leaving 4 bases unmatched.